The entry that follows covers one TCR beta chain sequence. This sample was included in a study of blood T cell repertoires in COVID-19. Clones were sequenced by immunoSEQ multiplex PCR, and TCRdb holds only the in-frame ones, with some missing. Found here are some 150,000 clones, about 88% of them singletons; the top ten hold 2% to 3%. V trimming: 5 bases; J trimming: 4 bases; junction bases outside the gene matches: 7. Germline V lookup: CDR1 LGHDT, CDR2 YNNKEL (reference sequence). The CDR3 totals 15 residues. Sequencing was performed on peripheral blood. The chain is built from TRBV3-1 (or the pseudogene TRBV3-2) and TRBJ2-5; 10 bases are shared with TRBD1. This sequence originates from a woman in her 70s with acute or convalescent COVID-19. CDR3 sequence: CASSGGTGEVETQYF. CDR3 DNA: TGTGCCAGCAGCGGAGGGACAGGGGAGGTAGAGACCCAGTACTTC.